The 12 T cell receptor beta chains below all came from one sample that was sequenced in a study of Graves' ophthalmopathy and Graves' hyperthyroidism. Amplification of TCR beta CDR3 regions used RNA transcripts. Second-round multiplex PCR followed a first-round RT-PCR using HTBI primers. TCRdb itself ran the multiplex PCR reads through MiXCR, one entry per CDR3 protein. The data show just over 600,000 distinct CDR3 sequences, 20% to 25% seen once. Sequenced input: peripheral blood. These receptors were obtained from a woman younger than 30 with stable Graves' hyperthyroidism. Some clones in this sample may be carry-over from other donors' samples.

This clonotype was detected only a few times. CDR3 amino acids: CASSPTGTGHTGELFF. The CDR3 DNA sequence: TGTGCCAGCAGCCCAACCGGGACAGGGCACACCGGGGAGCTGTTTTTT. This chain connects TRBV11-1 to TRBJ2-2; 9 bases align to TRBD1. The germline CDR1 and CDR2 sequences are SGHAT and FQDESV (reference sequence). Trimming removed 5 bases from V and 3 bases from J; junction bases left unmatched: 7. The CDR3 sequence is 16 residues long.

This clonotype was found many times. The rearrangement joins TRBV27 to TRBJ2-7, with a possible D match to TRBD1 (6 bases). V was cut by 5 bases and J by 7 bases, with 18 bases left in between. This CDR3 is 14 amino acids long. Germline CDR1 and CDR2: MNHEY and SMNVEV (reference sequence). DNA for the CDR3: TGTGCCAGCAGTCCTAAATGGACAGTGGGGGAGCAGTACTTC. Its protein product is CASSPKWTVGEQYF.

This clonotype turned up a few times. The chain couples TRBV7-2 to TRBJ2-5; 9 positions match TRBD2. V shed 4 bases and J 4 bases; nucleotides not matched to a gene: 7. Germline V gene lookup returns CDR1 SGHTA and CDR2 FQGNSA. The CDR3 covers 15 residues. The CDR3 nucleotides are TGTGCCAGCAGCTCAAGCGGGGGGCCAGGAGAGACCCAGTACTTC. Its translation is CASSSSGGPGETQYF.

This clonotype was recorded many times. The rearrangement uses TRBV12-5 and TRBJ1-5; D not certain. Trimming pared 2 bases from V and 6 bases from J, leaving 20 bases between. The CDR3 extends over 17 amino acids. Germline CDR1 is LGHNT and CDR2 is FRNRAP. The CDR3 here is CASGLSLIGSVGQPQHF. The CDR3 DNA reads as TGTGCTAGTGGTTTGTCCCTTATAGGGTCGGTGGGTCAGCCCCAGCATTTT.

This clonotype was found many times. This rearrangement joins TRBV29-1 to TRBJ2-7, with D unresolved. The germline V gene has CDR1 SQVTM and CDR2 ANQGSEA. V gave up 3 bases and J gave up 0 bases, with 9 bases separating them. The CDR3 extends over 13 amino acids. CDR3 protein: CSVEGSSSYEQYF. For the CDR3, the DNA is TGCAGCGTTGAGGGGTCTTCCTCCTACGAGCAGTACTTC.

This clonotype came up a few times. A much larger clone lies one base from this, so it may be a read error. The chain recombines TRBV10-3 with TRBJ1-2; D is uncertain. The CDR3 has 13 residues. Germline V gene lookup returns CDR1 ENHRY and CDR2 SYGVKD. DNA for the CDR3: TGTGTCATCACCAGTGAGCATAACTATGGCTACACCTTC. It specifies CVITSEHNYGYTF.

On this clonotype itself: A read error may account for a junction end that differs from germline. This chain uses TRBV6-1 with TRBJ1-6, with 9 bases that match TRBD1. From germline, CDR1 is MNHNS and CDR2 SASEGT. This CDR3 contains 17 residues. The CDR3 region has the DNA TGTGCCAGCAGTACGGACAGGGGAGATTCCTATAATTCATCCCTCCGCTTT. Translated, it gives CASSTDRGDSYNSSLRF.

This clonotype has a count of ten or more. This chain joins TRBV20-1 and TRBJ1-1; 9 bases agree with TRBD1. CDR1 is DFQATT, CDR2 SNEGSKA, per germline (reference sequence). This CDR3 contains 17 residues. The V gene end was trimmed by 1 base and the J gene end by 2 bases; junction bases not matched to a gene: 11. CDR3: CSARATLGTGINTEAFF. The CDR3 DNA follows: TGCAGTGCTAGAGCGACCCTTGGGACAGGGATTAACACTGAAGCTTTCTTT.

The CDR3 nucleotides are TGTGCCAGCCGGGACCTTTATCAGCCCCAGCATTTT. As protein: CASRDLYQPQHF. The chain recombines TRBV12-3 or TRBV12-4 with TRBJ1-5; maybe TRBD1 (5 bases). This CDR3 is 12 amino acids long. Trimming left V 8 bases short and J 5 bases short, with 10 bases between.

CDR3 sequence (DNA): TGTGCCAGCCAAGGGCTTTCAGGAGCAGGTCCTACTGAAGCTTTCTTT. As protein: CASQGLSGAGPTEAFF. The chain joins TRBV28 to TRBJ1-1; D uncertain. The CDR3 length is 16 residues. Trimming removed 8 bases from V and 5 bases from J, with 24 bases in between. From germline, CDR1 is MDHEN and CDR2 SYDVKM.

The chain joins TRBV3-1 to TRBJ1-5, with D uncertain. Germline CDR1 is LGHDT and CDR2 is YNNKEL (reference sequence). The CDR3 spans 13 residues. With 4 bases removed from V and 0 bases from J, the gap between germline ends came to 4 bases. The CDR3 here is CASSRASNQPQHF. CDR3 nucleotide sequence: TGTGCCAGCAGCCGGGCTAGCAATCAGCCCCAGCATTTT.

This rearrangement joins TRBV7-9 to TRBJ2-5; TRBD1 matches 7 bases. The J segment lost 5 bases and the V segment lost 5 bases, leaving 11 bases of the junction unmatched. Germline assignment: CDR1 SEHNR and CDR2 FQNEAQ (reference sequence). The CDR3 extends over 15 amino acids. The CDR3 loop reads CASSHPGQYLETQYF. Here the CDR3 DNA reads TGTGCCAGCAGCCATCCGGGACAGTATCTGGAGACCCAGTACTTC.